This TCR beta chain was sequenced for a study of cytomegalovirus exposure and HLA in healthy donors. Study background: Earlier sequencing of about 179 million T cells yielded roughly 100 million unique TCR beta sequences. Whole-study results and caveats: A previous analysis found most TCR beta V segments productive roughly 87% or roughly 30% of the time. The authors enumerated 180 or so TCR beta chains as linked to cytomegalovirus. TCR beta chain V- and J-gene trimming was linked, in a later analysis, to a missense variant in DCLRE1C.

This CDR3 has 14 amino acids. Germline values: CDR1 SGHRS, CDR2 YFSETQ. V dropped 5 bases and J dropped 6; count of bases not matched to a gene: 8. On this clone itself: Its antigen is unknown.

The PCR had 60 Vbeta and 13 Jbeta primers. Method: immunoSEQ multiplex PCR; TCRdb's copy keeps in-frame clones and lacks some. The sample consists of around 130,000 clones, roughly 80% of them appearing once. This TCR derives from a male donor in good health and CMV-seropositive. Sequencing input: PBMCs. V gene TRBV5-1 combines with J gene TRBJ2-1; the match to TRBD2 covers 7 bases. This chain's CDR3 is CASSNLAVSNEQFF. Here the CDR3 DNA reads TGCGCCAGCAGTAACCTAGCGGTGTCCAATGAGCAGTTCTTC.